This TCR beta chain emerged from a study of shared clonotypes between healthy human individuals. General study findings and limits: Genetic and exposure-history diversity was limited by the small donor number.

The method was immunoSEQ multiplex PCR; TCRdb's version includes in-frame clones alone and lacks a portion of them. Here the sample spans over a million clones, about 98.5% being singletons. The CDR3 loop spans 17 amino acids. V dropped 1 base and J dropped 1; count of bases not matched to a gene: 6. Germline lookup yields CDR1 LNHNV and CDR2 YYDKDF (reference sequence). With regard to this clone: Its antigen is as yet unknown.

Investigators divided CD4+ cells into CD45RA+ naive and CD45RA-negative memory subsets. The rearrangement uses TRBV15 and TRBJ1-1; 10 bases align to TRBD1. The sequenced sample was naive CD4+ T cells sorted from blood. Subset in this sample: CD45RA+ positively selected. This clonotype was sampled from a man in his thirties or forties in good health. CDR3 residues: CATSRGGQGWSNTEAFF. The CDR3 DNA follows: TGTGCCACCAGCAGAGGGGGACAGGGGTGGTCGAACACTGAAGCTTTCTTT. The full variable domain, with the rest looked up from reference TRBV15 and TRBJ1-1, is DAMVIQNPRYQVTQFGKPVTLSCSQTLNHNVMYWYQQKSSQAPKLLFHYYDKDFNNEADTPDNFQSRRPNTSFCFLDIRSPGLGDTAMYLCATSRGGQGWSNTEAFFGQGTRLTVV.